The sequence of this TCR beta chain was determined in a study of T cell responses to AZD1222 COVID-19 vaccine. Study details: The study pooled second doses at about 4 or about 12 weeks.

On this clone itself: Its antigen is undetermined.

V was pared by 4 bases and J by 11 bases, with 12 bases of the junction left unmatched. CDR1 and CDR2 from the germline V gene are ENHRY and SYGVKD. The CDR3 runs to 15 residues. Study-wide points: CD4 TCRs associated with vaccination spanned spike, dominating at 160-218 and 743-854. After the peak T cell response, and only then, were repertoires sampled. White British ancestry dominated among donors, who included more females, and clonal diversity was possibly underestimated.

Only in-frame clones appear in the TCRdb table, and some are missing; sequencing was by immunoSEQ multiplex PCR. Among roughly 120,000 clones, roughly 90% were seen once, and the ten largest hold around 7.5%. The specimen was peripheral blood, collected on day 0 of AZD1222 vaccination. The sequence was collected from an adult in good health. The chain has TRBV10-3 and TRBJ1-1, with 11 bases that match TRBD1. The CDR3 coding sequence is TGTGCCATCAGTGGGACAGGGGGCGAGTACCTAAAGGCTTTCTTT. Translation gives CAISGTGGEYLKAFF.